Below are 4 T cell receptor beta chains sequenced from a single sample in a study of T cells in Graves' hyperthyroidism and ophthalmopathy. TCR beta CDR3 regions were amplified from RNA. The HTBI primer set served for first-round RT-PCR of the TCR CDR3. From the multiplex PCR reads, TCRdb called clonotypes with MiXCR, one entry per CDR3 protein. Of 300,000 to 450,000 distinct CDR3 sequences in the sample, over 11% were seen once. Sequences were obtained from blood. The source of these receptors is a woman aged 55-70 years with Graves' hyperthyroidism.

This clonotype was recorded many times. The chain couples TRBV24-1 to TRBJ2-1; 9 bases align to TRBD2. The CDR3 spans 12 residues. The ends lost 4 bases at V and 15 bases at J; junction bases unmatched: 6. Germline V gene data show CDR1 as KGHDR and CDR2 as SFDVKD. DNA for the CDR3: TGTGCCACCAGTGACCGGGGGACTAGCTTGTTCTTC. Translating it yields CATSDRGTSLFF.

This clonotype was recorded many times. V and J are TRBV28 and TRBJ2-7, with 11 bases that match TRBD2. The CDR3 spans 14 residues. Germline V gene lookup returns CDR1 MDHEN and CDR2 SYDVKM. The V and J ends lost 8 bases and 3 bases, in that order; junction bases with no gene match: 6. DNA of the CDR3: TGTGCCAGCGGCGACCTAGCGGGAGGCTACGAGCAGTACTTC. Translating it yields CASGDLAGGYEQYF.

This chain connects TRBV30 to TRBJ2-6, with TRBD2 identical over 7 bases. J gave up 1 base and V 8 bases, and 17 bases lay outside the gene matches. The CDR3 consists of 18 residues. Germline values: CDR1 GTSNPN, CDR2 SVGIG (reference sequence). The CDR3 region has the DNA TGTGCCCGTCGAACTTGGGGGGGGGATCGGTCTGGGGCCAACGTCCTGACTTTC. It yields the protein CARRTWGGDRSGANVLTF.

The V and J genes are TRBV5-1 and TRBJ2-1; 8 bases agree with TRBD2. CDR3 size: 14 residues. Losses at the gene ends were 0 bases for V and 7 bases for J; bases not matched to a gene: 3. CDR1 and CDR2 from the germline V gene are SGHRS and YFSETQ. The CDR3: CASSLGERGNEQFF. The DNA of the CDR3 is TGCGCCAGCAGCTTGGGAGAGCGGGGGAATGAGCAGTTCTTC. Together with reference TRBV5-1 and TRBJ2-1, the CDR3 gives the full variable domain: KAGVTQTPRYLIKTRGQQVTLSCSPISGHRSVSWYQQTPGQGLQFLFEYFSETQRNKGNFPGRFSGRQFSNSRSEMNVSTLELGDSALYLCASSLGERGNEQFFGPGTRLTVL.